A single sample is the source of the 15 T cell receptor beta chains below, sequenced in a study of cytomegalovirus exposure and HLA in healthy donors. Repertoires were generated with immunoSEQ multiplex PCR, while TCRdb's copy carries only in-frame clones and drops some. This sample carries more than 100,000 clones, around nine tenths of them seen once, and the ten largest clones take less than 1.5%. What was sequenced was PBMCs. The receptors stem from a man aged 25 to 40 in good health and CMV-seronegative.

V and J are TRBV4-3 and TRBJ2-2, with TRBD1 matching 10 bases. The germline V gene encodes CDR1 LGHNA and CDR2 YSLEER. This CDR3 is built from 17 residues. V shed 0 bases, J shed 4 bases, and the junction held 5 bases outside the gene matches. CDR3 residues: CASSQDWTGGFTGELFF. The CDR3 DNA reads TGCGCCAGCAGCCAAGATTGGACAGGGGGATTCACCGGGGAGCTGTTTTTT.

The chain employs TRBV6-5 and TRBJ2-5; perhaps TRBD2 as D (5 bases). The J call is doubtful: the DNA matches TRBJ2-7 better. CDR1 and CDR2 (germline): MNHEY, SVGAGI. The CDR3 is 12 residues long. In nucleotides, the CDR3 is TGTGCCAGCAGTACTAGGGCCTACGAGCAGTACTTC. It yields the protein CASSTRAYEQYF.

The CDR3 spells CASSSQTGADTQYF. The DNA of the CDR3 is TGTGCCAGCAGCTCACAGACAGGGGCAGATACGCAGTATTTT. This sequence joins TRBV5-6 and TRBJ2-3; TRBD1 agrees at 8 bases. V was pared by 3 bases and J by 4 bases, with 4 bases of the junction left unmatched. The CDR3 consists of 14 residues. Germline lookup yields CDR1 SGHDT and CDR2 YYEEEE.

V and J are TRBV27 and TRBJ2-2; 7 bases align to TRBD1. This CDR3 is 16 amino acids long. Germline V lookup: CDR1 MNHEY, CDR2 SMNVEV (reference sequence). V trimming: 4 bases; J trimming: 6 bases; junction bases outside the gene matches: 11. In DNA, the CDR3 is TGTGCCAGCAGTTCGGACAGGATGGTTAGCGCCGGGGAGCTGTTTTTT. Protein: CASSSDRMVSAGELFF.

The J gene is TRBJ2-7, the V gene TRBV4-1; 8 positions match TRBD1. The CDR3 totals 12 residues. With 8 bases clipped from V and 2 bases from J, the junction kept 2 bases outside the gene matches. Germline V CDR1 and CDR2: MGHRA, YSYEKL. The CDR3 region is CASSGQAYEQYF. As DNA, the CDR3 is TGCGCCAGCTCGGGACAGGCCTACGAGCAGTACTTC.

This chain links TRBV6-1 with TRBJ1-1; D is unresolved. Germline loops: CDR1 MNHNS, CDR2 SASEGT. The CDR3 length is 13 residues. V was pared by 6 bases and J by 0 bases, with 8 bases between. CDR3 loop: CASRQHLNTEAFF. The CDR3 DNA reads TGTGCCAGCAGACAGCACCTGAACACTGAAGCTTTCTTT.

This chain uses TRBV9 with TRBJ2-5; 11 positions match TRBD2. CDR3 length: 15 amino acids. The V segment lost 4 bases and the J segment 4 bases; nucleotides outside the gene matches: 6. CDR1 is SGDLS and CDR2 is YYNGEE in the germline V gene. CDR3 amino acids: CASSRSGREGETQYF. As DNA, the CDR3 is TGTGCCAGCAGCCGTAGCGGGAGGGAGGGAGAGACCCAGTACTTC.

The sample holds one count of this clone. The CDR3 here is CASSRGSPNTEAFF. The CDR3 region has the DNA TGCGCCAGCAGCCGGGGTTCCCCGAACACTGAAGCTTTCTTT. The chain recombines TRBV5-1 with TRBJ1-1; D gene uncertain. The germline CDR1 and CDR2 sequences are SGHRS and YFSETQ. The germline V and J ends were trimmed by 4 bases and 1 base, with 11 bases remaining between them. The CDR3 totals 14 residues.

The J gene is TRBJ1-1, the V gene TRBV7-9; D is unclear. The CDR3 spans 13 residues. V lost 4 bases and J lost 1, with 7 bases in between. Germline CDR1 and CDR2: SEHNR and FQNEAQ (reference sequence). DNA of the CDR3: TGTGCCAGCAGCTCGACGGGGAACACTGAAGCTTTCTTT. Its protein product is CASSSTGNTEAFF.

This clone occurred once. The V and J genes are TRBV6-1 and TRBJ2-1; weak D call: TRBD2 (6 bases). Germline CDR1 and CDR2: MNHNS and SASEGT. The CDR3 totals 18 residues. The V end lost 4 bases, the J end lost 4 bases, and 23 bases lay between the germline ends. DNA for the CDR3: TGTGCCAGCAGTGGGGGAGCGGGCCGTAACCGACTTTACAATGAGCAGTTCTTC. It translates to CASSGGAGRNRLYNEQFF.

This chain uses TRBV7-8 with TRBJ2-7; the D gene is possibly TRBD1 (5 bases). The CDR3 runs to 15 residues. CDR1 and CDR2 from the germline V gene are SGHVS and FQNEAQ. V lost 4 bases, J lost 3 bases, and 16 bases lay in between. The CDR3 DNA reads as TGTGCCAGCAGCTCAATTACAGGTCCTCGCTACGAGCAGTACTTC. Its translation: CASSSITGPRYEQYF.

The gene calls are TRBV5-1 and TRBJ2-7; 9 bases align to TRBD2. J was trimmed by 11 bases and V by 0 bases; bases with no gene match: 12. Germline V gives CDR1 SGHRS, CDR2 YFSETQ. The CDR3 sequence is 15 residues long. CDR3 in amino acids: CASSLGAGGGAQEYF. DNA of the CDR3: TGCGCCAGCAGCTTGGGTGCGGGCGGGGGGGCCCAGGAGTACTTC.

A few counts support this clone. The rearrangement links TRBV23-1 to TRBJ2-3, with TRBD2 identical over 10 bases. TRBV23-1 is placed among ORFs of uncertain function. J lost 6 bases, V lost 11 bases, and 8 bases had no gene match. The CDR3 length is 13 residues. Here the CDR3 DNA reads TGCGCCCGCACTAGCGGGACATGTGATACGCAGTATTTT. The encoded protein is CARTSGTCDTQYF.

Written as DNA, the CDR3 is TGTGCCAGCAGCTCAGGGACAGTTGGTGAGCAGTTCTTC. It translates to CASSSGTVGEQFF. The V gene is TRBV9, the J gene TRBJ2-1, with 7 bases lining up with TRBD1. The length of the CDR3 is 13 residues. Germline V gene lookup returns CDR1 SGDLS and CDR2 YYNGEE. After removal of 4 bases from V and 9 bases from J, the junction contained 7 bases not matched to a gene.

This clone was counted once. The chain has TRBV6-6 and TRBJ1-5; 7 bases fit TRBD1. This CDR3 contains 15 residues. Trimming removed 5 bases from V and 4 bases from J; junction bases left unmatched: 8. Germline V gene sequence: CDR1 MNHNY, CDR2 SVGAGI (reference sequence). CDR3 nucleotides: TGTGCCAGCAGTCCACCGGGACAGCTTAATCAGCCCCAGCATTTT. Amino acid sequence: CASSPPGQLNQPQHF.